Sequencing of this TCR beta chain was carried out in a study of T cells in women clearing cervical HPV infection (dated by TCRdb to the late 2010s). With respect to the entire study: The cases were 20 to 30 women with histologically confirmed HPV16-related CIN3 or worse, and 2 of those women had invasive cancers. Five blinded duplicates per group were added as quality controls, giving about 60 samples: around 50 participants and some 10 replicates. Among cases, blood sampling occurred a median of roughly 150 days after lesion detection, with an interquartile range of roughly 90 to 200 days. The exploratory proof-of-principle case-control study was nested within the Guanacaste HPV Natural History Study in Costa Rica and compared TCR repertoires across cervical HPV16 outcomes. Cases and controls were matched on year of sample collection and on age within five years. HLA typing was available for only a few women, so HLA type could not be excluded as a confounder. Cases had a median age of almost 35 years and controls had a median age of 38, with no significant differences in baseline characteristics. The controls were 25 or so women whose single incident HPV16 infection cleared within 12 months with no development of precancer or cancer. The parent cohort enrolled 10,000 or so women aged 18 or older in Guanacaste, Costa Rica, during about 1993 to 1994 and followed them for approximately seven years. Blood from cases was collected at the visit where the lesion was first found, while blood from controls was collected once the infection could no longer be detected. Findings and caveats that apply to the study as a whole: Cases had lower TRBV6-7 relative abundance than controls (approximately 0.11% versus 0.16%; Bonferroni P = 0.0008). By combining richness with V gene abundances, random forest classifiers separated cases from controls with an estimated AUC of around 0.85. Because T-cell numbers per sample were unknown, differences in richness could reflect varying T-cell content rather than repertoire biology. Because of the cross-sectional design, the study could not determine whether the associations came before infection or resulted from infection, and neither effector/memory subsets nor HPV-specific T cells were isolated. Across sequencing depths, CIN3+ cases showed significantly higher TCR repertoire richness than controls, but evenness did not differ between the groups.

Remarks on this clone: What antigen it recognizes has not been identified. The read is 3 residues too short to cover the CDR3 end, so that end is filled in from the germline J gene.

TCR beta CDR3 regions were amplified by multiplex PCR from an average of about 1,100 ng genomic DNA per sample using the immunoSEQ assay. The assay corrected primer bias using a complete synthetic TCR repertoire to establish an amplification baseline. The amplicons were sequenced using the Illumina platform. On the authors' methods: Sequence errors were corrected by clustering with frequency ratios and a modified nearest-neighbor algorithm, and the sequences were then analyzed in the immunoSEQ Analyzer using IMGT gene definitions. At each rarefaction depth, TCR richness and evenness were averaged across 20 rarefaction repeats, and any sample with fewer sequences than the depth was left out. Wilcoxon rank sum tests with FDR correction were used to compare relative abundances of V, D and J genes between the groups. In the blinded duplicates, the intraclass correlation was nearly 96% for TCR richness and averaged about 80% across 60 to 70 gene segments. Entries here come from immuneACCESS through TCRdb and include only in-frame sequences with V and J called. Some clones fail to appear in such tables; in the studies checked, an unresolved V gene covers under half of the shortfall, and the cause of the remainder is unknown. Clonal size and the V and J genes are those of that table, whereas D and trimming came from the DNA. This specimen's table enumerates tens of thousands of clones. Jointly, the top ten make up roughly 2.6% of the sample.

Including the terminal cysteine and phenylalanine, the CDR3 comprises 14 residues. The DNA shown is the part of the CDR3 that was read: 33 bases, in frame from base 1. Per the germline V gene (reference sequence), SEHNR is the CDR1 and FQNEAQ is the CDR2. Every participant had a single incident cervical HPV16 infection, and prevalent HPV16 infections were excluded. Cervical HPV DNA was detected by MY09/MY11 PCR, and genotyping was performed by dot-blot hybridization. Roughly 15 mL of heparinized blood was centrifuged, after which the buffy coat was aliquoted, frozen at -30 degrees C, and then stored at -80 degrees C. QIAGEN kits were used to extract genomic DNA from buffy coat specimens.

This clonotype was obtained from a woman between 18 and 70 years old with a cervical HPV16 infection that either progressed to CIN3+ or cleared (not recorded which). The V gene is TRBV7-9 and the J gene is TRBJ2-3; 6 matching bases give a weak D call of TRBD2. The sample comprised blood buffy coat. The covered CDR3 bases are TGTGCCAGCAGCTTAGTGGGCGGGGAGGAGACG. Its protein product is CASSLVGGEET. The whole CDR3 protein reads CASSLVGGEETQYF.